This T cell receptor (beta chain) was found in a study of Graves' ophthalmopathy and Graves' hyperthyroidism. Study as a whole: Specimen type is peripheral blood, obtained at initial diagnosis before any treatment.

RNA transcripts provided the template for amplifying TCR beta CDR3 regions. In the first round, RT-PCR was carried out with HTBI primers, and a multiplex PCR formed the second round. TCRdb reanalysed the multiplex PCR reads using MiXCR and keeps one entry per CDR3 protein. The sample contains roughly 36,000 distinct CDR3 sequences, 50% of which appear only once. With respect to this clonotype: The conserved closing phenylalanine or tryptophan is absent in this CDR3, likely reflecting a read error. The limits of the CDR3 on the DNA are not certain, so only TCRdb's listed CDR3 is given.

With termini counted, the CDR3 has 15 amino acids. Germline values: CDR1 DFQATT, CDR2 SNEGSKA (reference sequence). This receptor was obtained from an adult woman with stable Graves' hyperthyroidism. The source material was peripheral blood. The gene calls are TRBV20-1 and TRBJ1-2; no check of the table's D call, TRBD1, against the DNA was made. The CDR3 sequence is CSAPMRQPPNYGYTV.